This TCR beta chain was recovered during a study of T cells expressing NK-cell markers. Across the whole study: CD3+CD56+NKG2C+, CD3+CD56+NKG2C- and CD3+CD56-NKG2C+ T cells, once sorted, supplied the TCR beta repertoires. Study-level findings and limits: The CD3+CD56-NKG2C+ fraction of a handful of donors was also led by these clonotypes.

For each CDR3 protein, TCRdb gives one entry from its re-call of the 5' RACE reads, without DNA. The table for this sample gives 350,000 to 450,000 distinct CDR3 sequences. CDR1 MNHEY and CDR2 SVGAGI come from the germline V gene. The CDR3 spans 14 residues. Of note for this clonotype: Its antigen is unidentified.

Sequencing was done on a sample of blood T cells: a sorted CD56 or NKG2C T cell subset, CD4+ or CD8+ T cells, or bulk PBMC T cells (not recorded which). The chain couples TRBV6-5 to TRBJ2-3; TCRdb's assignment of TRBD1 cannot be checked, as there is no DNA. This TCR came from a man aged 18-75 years in good health. CDR3 in amino acids: CASSYRQGDDTQYF.